Listed here are 13 T cell receptor beta chains from one sample, sequenced in a study of blood T cell repertoires in COVID-19. Measured with immunoSEQ multiplex PCR; TCRdb has only the in-frame clones, and not every one. The table has more than 20,000 clones, approximately 86% seen once. The sequencing input was peripheral blood. The receptors were gathered from a man between 50 and 59 years old with active COVID-19.

This chain links TRBV24-1 with TRBJ2-5; possibly TRBD1 for D (6 bases). V was trimmed by 3 bases and J by 2 bases, leaving 15 bases between them. Germline V lookup: CDR1 KGHDR, CDR2 SFDVKD. There are 16 residues in the CDR3. The CDR3 DNA sequence: TGTGCCACCAGTGATCCCGGGACAAACGTTCAAGAGACCCAGTACTTC. Protein: CATSDPGTNVQETQYF.

CDR3 loop: CASSFGGPGANVLTF. The CDR3 region has the DNA TGTGCCAGCAGCTTCGGGGGGCCCGGGGCCAACGTCCTGACTTTC. The chain carries TRBV11-3 and TRBJ2-6; D is perhaps TRBD2 (7 bases). The CDR3 consists of 15 residues. CDR1 is SGHNT and CDR2 is YENEEA in the germline V gene. Trimming took 3 bases from V and 4 from J, leaving 10 bases between them.

The rearrangement uses TRBV7-2 and TRBJ2-3; TRBD2 matches at 11 bases. The CDR3 totals 16 residues. Germline V gene sequence: CDR1 SGHTA, CDR2 FQGNSA. J was trimmed by 1 base and V by 6 bases; bases with no gene match: 6. CDR3 sequence (DNA): TGTGCCAGCAGGTTCACTAGCGGGAGAGGCACAGATACGCAGTATTTT. It is translated as CASRFTSGRGTDTQYF.

The CDR3 DNA is TGTGCCAGCAGCTTTGTAACTGAAGCTTTCTTT. It codes for CASSFVTEAFF. This rearrangement joins TRBV7-9 to TRBJ1-1; D is unclear. The V end was cut by 3 bases, the J end by 5 bases, with 4 bases between. Per germline, CDR1 SEHNR and CDR2 FQNEAQ (reference sequence). The CDR3 is 11 amino acids. Variable domain in full (rest from reference TRBV7-9 and TRBJ1-1): DTGVSQNPRHKITKRGQNVTFRCDPISEHNRLYWYRQTLGQGPEFLTYFQNEAQLEKSRLLSDRFSAERPKGSFSTLEIQRTEQGDSAMYLCASSFVTEAFFGQGTRLTVV.

This clone was counted a single time. This rearrangement joins TRBV4-3 to TRBJ2-1, with D possibly matching TRBD2 (5 bases). The CDR3 extends over 16 amino acids. Between the trimmed V and J ends, which lost 4 bases and 6 bases, there was a span of 19 bases. CDR1 LGHNA and CDR2 YSLEER come from the germline V gene. CDR3 loop: CASSLSGRGPTNEQFF. CDR3 sequence (DNA): TGCGCCAGCAGCCTCAGCGGCCGTGGGCCGACCAATGAGCAGTTCTTC.

The rearrangement links TRBV24-1 to TRBJ1-5; possibly TRBD1 for D (5 bases). The germline CDR1 and CDR2 sequences are KGHDR and SFDVKD. The germline V and J ends were trimmed by 4 bases and 4 bases, with 16 bases remaining between them. This CDR3 contains 16 residues. CDR3 DNA: TGTGCCACCAGTGACCGGGGGACGGGAGGGAATCAGCCCCAGCATTTT. Its protein is CATSDRGTGGNQPQHF.

The rearrangement links TRBV4-2 to TRBJ2-3; TRBD2 aligns across 11 bases. Germline CDR1 and CDR2: LGHNA and YNFKEQ. Germline trimming cut 0 bases from V and 7 bases from J; bases unmatched to any gene: 9. The CDR3 runs 17 residues. Here the CDR3 DNA reads TGTGCCAGCAGCCAAGATGCGCTAGCGGGGGGTGGGAATACGCAGTATTTT. Its protein is CASSQDALAGGGNTQYF.

The V gene is TRBV5-1, the J gene TRBJ2-1, with TRBD2 matching 8 bases. V shed 3 bases, J shed 2 bases, and the junction held 4 bases outside the gene matches. This CDR3 comprises 15 residues. CDR1 and CDR2 (germline): SGHRS, YFSETQ. The CDR3 DNA sequence: TGCGCCAGCAGCTCAGCGGGGGCGACCTACAATGAGCAGTTCTTC. It specifies CASSSAGATYNEQFF.

This chain links TRBV19 with TRBJ2-3, with TRBD2 identical over 9 bases. J was trimmed by 1 base and V by 5 bases; bases with no gene match: 7. From germline, CDR1 is LNHDA and CDR2 SQIVND (reference sequence). CDR3 length: 16 amino acids. The CDR3 DNA is TGTGCCAGTAGTGTTATAGCGGGGGTGGGCACAGATACGCAGTATTTT. Translated, it gives CASSVIAGVGTDTQYF.

This sequence joins TRBV6-5 and TRBJ1-2; D is undetermined. The CDR3 totals 15 residues. Trimming shortened V by 7 bases and J by 0 bases, and 15 bases separated the two germline ends. Germline V gene lookup returns CDR1 MNHEY and CDR2 SVGAGI. The CDR3 DNA reads TGTGCCAGCACCCTTAGTTATTTAACTAACTATGGCTACACCTTC. Protein sequence: CASTLSYLTNYGYTF.

The gene calls are TRBV11-1 and TRBJ2-5; D possibly corresponds to TRBD1 (5 bases). V was trimmed by 1 base and J by 2 bases, leaving 14 bases between them. The CDR3 runs 16 residues. Germline V lookup: CDR1 SGHAT, CDR2 FQDESV (reference sequence). The CDR3 is CASSLGPGKRQETQYF. The CDR3 DNA reads as TGTGCCAGCAGCTTAGGTCCAGGGAAGAGGCAAGAGACCCAGTACTTC. Full variable domain (rest looked up from reference TRBV11-1 and TRBJ2-5): EAEVAQSPRYKITEKSQAVAFWCDPISGHATLYWYRQILGQGPELLVQFQDESVVDDSQLPKDRFSAERLKGVDSTLKIQPAELGDSAMYLCASSLGPGKRQETQYFGPGTRLLVL.

The chain links TRBV19 to TRBJ2-7; 9 positions match TRBD1. CDR1 and CDR2 (germline): LNHDA, SQIVND (reference sequence). This CDR3 has 16 amino acids. V lost 0 bases, J lost 2 bases, and 5 bases stayed unmatched. CDR3 DNA: TGTGCCAGTAGTATAGAAGGGGACAGGGTCCCCTACGAGCAGTACTTC. Amino acids: CASSIEGDRVPYEQYF.

The chain joins TRBV4-2 to TRBJ2-5; perhaps TRBD2 as D (6 bases). This CDR3 region has 15 residues. Germline V gene sequence: CDR1 LGHNA, CDR2 YNFKEQ. Between the trimmed V and J ends, which lost 0 bases and 4 bases, there was a span of 12 bases. The CDR3 DNA sequence: TGTGCCAGCAGCCAAGATCTCGGGGGAGTAGAGACCCAGTACTTC. Translation gives CASSQDLGGVETQYF.